This T cell receptor beta chain was profiled in a study of a mutant IDH1 vaccine in newly diagnosed glioma. The overall study: Vaccines were begun 4-6 weeks after radiotherapy alone, or with temozolomide cycles. Antecedent treatment encompassed radiotherapy, temozolomide, or their combination; the majority received both.

Germline assignment: CDR1 SEHNR and CDR2 FQNEAQ (reference sequence). The CDR3 is 15 amino acids. Deletions cut 5 bases from V and 8 bases from J, with 21 bases between. Stated time point: week 23, last vaccination. Vaccine doses each comprised 300 ug of mutant IDH1 20-mer peptide, with topical imiquimod. New WHO grade 3 or 4 astrocytomas that were IDH1-mutant and ATRX-lost occurred in the donors. Sequencing used immunoSEQ multiplex PCR; TCRdb keeps in-frame clones, though not all of them. The sample yields tens of thousands of clones, more than 60% seen once. A remark on this clone: Its antigen remains unidentified.

The chain has TRBV7-9 and TRBJ1-2; D might be TRBD1 (6 bases). Sequences were derived from PBMCs, sampled from a glioma patient whose treatment included an IDH1 peptide vaccine. This clonotype was sampled from a woman between 40 and 55 years old with glioma. Some clones in this sample may be carry-over from other donors' samples. The CDR3 reads CASSPVQGPLGGYTF. CDR3 sequence (DNA): TGTGCCAGCAGCCCCGTACAGGGTCCACTGGGAGGCTACACCTTC.